A selection of T cell receptor beta chains follows, all from one sample in a study of blood T cell repertoires in COVID-19. Some clones are missing from TCRdb's copy, which holds only in-frame ones; the method was immunoSEQ multiplex PCR. The data show hundreds of thousands of clones, with about 90% seen just once and about 1.8% held by the top ten. The material sequenced was PBMCs or T cells enriched from blood (not recorded which). The receptor set was obtained from a woman under 30 with acute COVID-19. The CDR3 runs from the conserved cysteine through the conserved F or W. D genes are given only for firm matches. Clone size is shown for a subset of rows, as once, few, many or a class of expanded clone.

TRBJ1-5	TRBV6-5	NA	NA	CASSYGSGLGQPQHF	TGTGCCAGCAGTTATGGGTCAGGGCTAGGTCAGCCCCAGCATTTT
TRBJ1-1	TRBV6-6	NA	TRBD1	CASSNLEGATEAFF	TGTGCCAGCAGCAATCTCGAGGGGGCTACTGAAGCTTTCTTT
TRBJ2-7	TRBV7-5	NA	NA	CVRRRPVAGRTYEQYF	TGTGTCAGAAGAAGACCGGTAGCGGGCCGAACCTACGAGCAGTACTTC
TRBJ2-7	TRBV7-2	NA	TRBD1	CASSLPDRGGYEQYF	TGTGCCAGCAGCTTGCCTGACAGGGGGGGCTACGAGCAGTACTTC
TRBJ2-4	TRBV27	NA	TRBD2	CASSSGTSANIQYF	TGTGCCAGCAGTTCCGGGACTAGCGCAAACATTCAGTACTTC
TRBJ1-1	TRBV5-1	NA	TRBD1	CASSLAGQGAGTEAFF	TGCGCCAGCAGCTTGGCTGGACAGGGGGCTGGCACTGAAGCTTTCTTT
TRBJ2-1	TRBV4-3	once	TRBD2	CASSHGLAVYNEQFF	TGCGCCAGCAGCCACGGACTAGCGGTTTACAATGAGCAGTTCTTC
TRBJ1-2	TRBV12-3/TRBV12-4	NA	NA	CASTRGRDYGYTF	TGTGCCAGCACCCGCGGCCGAGACTATGGCTACACCTTC
TRBJ2-7	TRBV7-3	NA	NA	CASSPRGGVSSYEQYF	TGTGCCAGCAGCCCTCGAGGGGGGGTCAGCTCCTACGAGCAGTACTTC
TRBJ2-3	TRBV24-1	few	NA	CATSATGRTDTQYF	TGTGCCACCAGTGCAACAGGGCGCACAGATACGCAGTATTTT
TRBJ1-2	TRBV7-8	NA	NA	CASSLQGNYGYTF	TGTGCCAGCAGCTTACAGGGGAACTATGGCTACACCTTC
TRBJ1-6	TRBV18	NA	NA	CASSGQTSSYNSPLHF	TGTGCCAGCTCAGGACAGACGAGCTCCTATAATTCACCCCTCCACTTT
TRBJ2-7	TRBV14	NA	NA	CASSLRGSGTNEQYF	TGTGCCAGCAGCTTAAGGGGGAGCGGGACCAACGAGCAGTACTTC
TRBJ2-3	TRBV30	NA	TRBD2	CAWSTSSGRTDTQYF	TGTGCCTGGAGTACATCTAGCGGGAGAACAGATACGCAGTATTTT
TRBJ2-2	TRBV7-6	NA	NA	CASSSPVTGTTANTGELFF	TGTGCCAGCAGCTCCCCGGTTACAGGGACAACCGCGAACACCGGGGAGCTGTTTTTT
TRBJ1-2	TRBV5-8	NA	NA	CASSSWGPWGYTF	TGTGCCAGCAGCTCGTGGGGGCCCTGGGGCTACACCTTC
TRBJ2-3	TRBV2	NA	NA	CASKGRAVGTDTQYF	TGTGCCAGCAAAGGCAGGGCGGTGGGCACAGATACGCAGTATTTT
TRBJ1-6	TRBV18	NA	NA	CASGPRTKSGVHSPLHF	TGTGCCAGTGGTCCCCGAACGAAATCAGGGGTCCATTCACCCCTCCACTTT
TRBJ2-7	TRBV27	NA	NA	CASSRGHGPYEQYF	TGTGCCAGCAGTCGAGGACACGGCCCCTACGAGCAGTACTTC
TRBJ1-4	TRBV4-3	NA	NA	CASSSNPAGVNEKLFF	TGCGCCAGCAGCTCCAATCCCGCGGGGGTTAATGAAAAACTGTTTTTT
TRBJ2-6	TRBV7-9	once	TRBD1	CASSRGQTGANVLTF	TGTGCCAGCAGCCGGGGACAGACTGGGGCCAACGTCCTGACTTTC
TRBJ2-7	TRBV5-5	NA	NA	CASSLAGLSYEQYF	TGTGCCAGCAGCTTGGCGGGACTCTCCTACGAGCAGTACTTC
TRBJ2-1	TRBV30	NA	NA	CAWGHRRDSGEQFF	TGTGCCTGGGGACATCGACGGGACTCGGGGGAGCAGTTCTTC
TRBJ1-1	TRBV4-1	NA	NA	CASRSRGANTEAFF	TGCGCCAGCAGATCAAGGGGCGCGAACACTGAAGCTTTCTTT
TRBJ1-4	TRBV5-4	NA	TRBD1	CASSFGTGGEKLFF	TGTGCCAGCAGCTTTGGGACAGGGGGTGAAAAACTGTTTTTT
TRBJ2-5	TRBV25-1	NA	NA	CATARQGTGQETQYF	TGTGCCACCGCGAGGCAGGGAACAGGTCAAGAGACCCAGTACTTC
TRBJ1-2	TRBV5-6	once	NA	CASSLGGGLDGYTF	TGTGCCAGCAGCTTGGGCGGGGGGCTAGATGGCTACACCTTC
TRBJ1-1	TRBV29-1	NA	TRBD1	CSVEDRANTEAFF	TGCAGCGTAGAGGACAGGGCCAACACTGAAGCTTTCTTT
TRBJ2-1	TRBV19	NA	TRBD2	CASSISGASYNEQFF	TGTGCCAGTAGTATCAGCGGGGCCTCCTACAATGAGCAGTTCTTC
TRBJ1-6	TRBV7-8	once	TRBD1	CASSLYGTATNSPLHF	TGTGCCAGCAGCCTATACGGGACAGCGACCAATTCACCCCTCCACTTT
TRBJ1-2	TRBV24-1	NA	TRBD1	CATSEPRGRLGYTF	TGTGCCACCAGTGAACCTAGGGGGCGCCTAGGCTACACCTTC
TRBJ2-3	TRBV28	few	TRBD1	CASSRTGTGTDTQYF	TGTGCCAGCAGTCGGACAGGGACGGGGACAGATACGCAGTATTTT
TRBJ1-1	TRBV20-1	NA	NA	CSARESHF	TGCAGTGCTAGAGAGTCCCACTTT
TRBJ2-7	TRBV7-6	NA	TRBD2	CASSVSPPLGREYYEQYF	TGTGCCAGCAGCGTCTCCCCCCCCCTGGGGCGGGAGTACTACGAGCAGTACTTC
TRBJ1-1	TRBV29-1	NA	TRBD1	CSVDRQGNTEAFF	TGCAGCGTTGACAGACAGGGGAACACTGAAGCTTTCTTT
TRBJ1-2	TRBV5-8	NA	TRBD1	CASSPGQGVGYTF	TGTGCCAGCAGCCCGGGACAGGGGGTTGGCTACACCTTC
TRBJ2-1	TRBV7-9	NA	NA	CASSLAQAYNEQFF	TGTGCCAGCAGCTTAGCGCAGGCCTACAATGAGCAGTTCTTC
TRBJ1-1	TRBV9	NA	NA	CASSVDAGVTLNTEAFF	TGTGCCAGCAGCGTAGACGCAGGTGTAACCTTGAACACTGAAGCTTTCTTT
TRBJ2-2	TRBV15	NA	TRBD1	CATSRGRGLDTGELFF	TGTGCCACCAGCAGGGGCAGGGGGCTCGACACCGGGGAGCTGTTTTTT
TRBJ2-1	TRBV29-1	NA	TRBD2	CSVEGTRNEQFF	TGCAGCGTTGAGGGGACTAGGAATGAGCAGTTCTTC
TRBJ1-1	TRBV2	NA	NA	CASSEYGSRTEAFF	TGTGCCAGCAGTGAGTATGGTTCGAGAACTGAAGCTTTCTTT
TRBJ1-2	TRBV2	NA	NA	CASSDVAGDGYGYTF	TGTGCCAGCAGTGACGTGGCAGGGGACGGGTATGGCTACACCTTC
TRBJ2-7	TRBV18	NA	TRBD1	CASSPTKGQGYEQYF	TGTGCCAGCTCACCCACCAAAGGACAGGGTTACGAGCAGTACTTC
TRBJ2-2	TRBV28	NA	TRBD2	CAGGSGRVDTGELFF	TGTGCAGGTGGTAGCGGGAGGGTTGACACCGGGGAGCTGTTTTTT
TRBJ2-1	TRBV9	few	NA	CASSISPGSYNEQFF	TGTGCCAGCAGCATCTCTCCCGGCTCCTACAATGAGCAGTTCTTC
TRBJ1-2	TRBV30	NA	NA	CAWSVTGTNGYTF	TGTGCCTGGAGTGTCACAGGGACCAATGGCTACACCTTC
TRBJ2-1	TRBV14	few	TRBD2	CASSPRHSGRLNEQFF	TGTGCCAGCAGCCCGAGACATAGCGGGAGATTGAATGAGCAGTTCTTC
TRBJ2-3	TRBV7-2	NA	TRBD2	CASSLGLAGVADTQYF	TGTGCCAGCAGCCTAGGGTTAGCGGGAGTAGCAGATACGCAGTATTTT
TRBJ2-7	TRBV6-5	NA	NA	CASSSSGYEQYF	TGTGCCAGCAGTTCGTCGGGCTACGAGCAGTACTTC
TRBJ1-5	TRBV2	few	TRBD1	CASSEPGTGTQPQHF	TGTGCCAGCAGTGAACCAGGGACAGGGACTCAGCCCCAGCATTTT
TRBJ2-2	TRBV28	NA	TRBD1	CASSLSTGGLTGELFF	TGTGCCAGCAGTTTATCGACAGGGGGCCTCACCGGGGAGCTGTTTTTT
TRBJ1-5	TRBV12-3/TRBV12-4	few	TRBD1	CASSLTGDQHF	TGTGCCAGCAGTTTAACAGGGGACCAGCATTTT
TRBJ2-1	TRBV4-1	once	TRBD2	CASSQLAGVGNEQFF	TGCGCCAGCAGCCAACTAGCGGGAGTAGGGAATGAGCAGTTCTTC